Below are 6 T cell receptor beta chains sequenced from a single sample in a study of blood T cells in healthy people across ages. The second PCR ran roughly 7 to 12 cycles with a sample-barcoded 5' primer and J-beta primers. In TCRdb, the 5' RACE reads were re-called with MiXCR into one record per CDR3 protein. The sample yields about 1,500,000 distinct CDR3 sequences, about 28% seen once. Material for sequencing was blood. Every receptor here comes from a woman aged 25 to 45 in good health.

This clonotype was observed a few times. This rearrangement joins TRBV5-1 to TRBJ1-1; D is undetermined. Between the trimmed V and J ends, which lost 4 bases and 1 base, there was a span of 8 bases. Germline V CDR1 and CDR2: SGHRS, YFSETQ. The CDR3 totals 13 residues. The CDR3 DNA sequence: TGCGCCAGCAGCACCACACCGAACACTGAAGCTTTCTTT. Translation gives CASSTTPNTEAFF.

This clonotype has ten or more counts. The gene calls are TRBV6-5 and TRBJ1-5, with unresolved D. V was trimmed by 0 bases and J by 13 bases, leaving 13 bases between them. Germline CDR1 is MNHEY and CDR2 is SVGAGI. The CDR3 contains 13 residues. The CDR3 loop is CASSYSRTYPQHF. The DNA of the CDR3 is TGTGCCAGCAGTTACTCGAGGACCTATCCACAGCATTTT.

The DNA of the CDR3 is TGTGCCAGCAGCTTTGAATCGGGGAGCTCCTACAATGAGCAGTTCTTC. Translation: CASSFESGSSYNEQFF. The chain links TRBV7-9 to TRBJ2-1, with TRBD2 as a possible D gene (5 bases). The V gene lost 3 bases and the J gene lost 0 bases, with 12 bases spanning the gap. The CDR3 has 16 residues. Germline V gene sequence: CDR1 SEHNR, CDR2 FQNEAQ (reference sequence).

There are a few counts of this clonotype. The DNA for the CDR3 is TGTGCCAGCAGCCCCTTGGAGTTGTACCAAGAGACCCAGTACTTC. Amino acid sequence: CASSPLELYQETQYF. The genes are TRBV9 and TRBJ2-5, with D uncertain. The CDR3 is made up of 15 amino acids. The ends were cut back, 4 bases at V and 0 bases at J, with 13 bases in the middle. Germline V gene lookup returns CDR1 SGDLS and CDR2 YYNGEE.

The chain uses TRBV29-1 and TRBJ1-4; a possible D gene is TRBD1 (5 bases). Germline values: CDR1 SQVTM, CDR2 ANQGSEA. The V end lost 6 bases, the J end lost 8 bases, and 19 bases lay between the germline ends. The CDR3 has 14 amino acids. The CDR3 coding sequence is TGCAGCGTAGATACAGCAGGGACTTTGGAAAAACTGTTTTTT. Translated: CSVDTAGTLEKLFF.

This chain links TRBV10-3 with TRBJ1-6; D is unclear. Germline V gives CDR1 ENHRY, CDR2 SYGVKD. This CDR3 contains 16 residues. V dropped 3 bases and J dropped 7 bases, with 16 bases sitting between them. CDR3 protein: CAISDDRARANSPLHF. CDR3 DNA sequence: TGTGCCATCAGTGATGACCGGGCTAGGGCAAATTCACCCCTCCACTTT.